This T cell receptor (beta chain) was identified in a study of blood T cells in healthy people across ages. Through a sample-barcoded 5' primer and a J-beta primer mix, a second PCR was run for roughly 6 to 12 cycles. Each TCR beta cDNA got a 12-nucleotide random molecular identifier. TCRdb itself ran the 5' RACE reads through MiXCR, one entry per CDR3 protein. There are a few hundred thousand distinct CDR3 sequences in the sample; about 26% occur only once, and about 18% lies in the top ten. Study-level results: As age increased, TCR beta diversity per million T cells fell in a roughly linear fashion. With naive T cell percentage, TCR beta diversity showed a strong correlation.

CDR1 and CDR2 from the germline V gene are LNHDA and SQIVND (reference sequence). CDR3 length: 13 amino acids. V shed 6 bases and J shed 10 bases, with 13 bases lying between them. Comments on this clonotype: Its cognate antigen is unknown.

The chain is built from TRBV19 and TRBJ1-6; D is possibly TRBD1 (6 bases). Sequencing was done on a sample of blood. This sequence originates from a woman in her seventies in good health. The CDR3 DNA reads TGTGCCAGTAGCGCCCAGGGGCGGTCACCCCTCCACTTT. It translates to CASSAQGRSPLHF.